The present TCR beta chain was sequenced within a study of OX40 agonist ivuxolimab in advanced cancers. Study summary: Ivuxolimab, which is an agonistic anti-OX40 (CD134) antibody, was administered to the patients.

The CDR3 contains 13 residues. V was pared by 8 bases and J by 5 bases, with 3 bases of the junction left unmatched. Per the germline V gene, CDR1 is LGHNT and CDR2 is FRNRAP. TCRdb's copy holds only in-frame clones and misses some; the assay was immunoSEQ multiplex PCR. The sample contains around 25,000 clones, 83% of which appear only once. The receptor comes from an adult with an advanced solid tumor such as melanoma, head and neck, liver or kidney cancer. The starting material was CD4+ or CD8+ T cells sorted from blood, obtained in a trial of the OX40 agonist ivuxolimab. The chain is built from TRBV12-5 and TRBJ1-4; TRBD1 matches 9 bases. CDR3 nucleotides: TGTGCTAGTCTAGGACAGGGGAATGAAAAACTGTTTTTT. Translated, it gives CASLGQGNEKLFF.